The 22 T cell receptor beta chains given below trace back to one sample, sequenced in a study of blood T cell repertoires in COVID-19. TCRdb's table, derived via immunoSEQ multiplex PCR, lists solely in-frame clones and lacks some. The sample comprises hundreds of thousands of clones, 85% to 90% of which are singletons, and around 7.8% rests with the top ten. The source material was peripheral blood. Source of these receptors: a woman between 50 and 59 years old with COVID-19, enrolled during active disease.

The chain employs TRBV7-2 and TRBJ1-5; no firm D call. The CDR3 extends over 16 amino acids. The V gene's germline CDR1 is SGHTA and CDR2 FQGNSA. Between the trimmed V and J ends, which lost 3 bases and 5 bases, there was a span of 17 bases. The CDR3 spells CASSLEATWADQPQHF. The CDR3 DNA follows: TGTGCCAGCAGCTTGGAGGCAACTTGGGCGGATCAGCCCCAGCATTTT.

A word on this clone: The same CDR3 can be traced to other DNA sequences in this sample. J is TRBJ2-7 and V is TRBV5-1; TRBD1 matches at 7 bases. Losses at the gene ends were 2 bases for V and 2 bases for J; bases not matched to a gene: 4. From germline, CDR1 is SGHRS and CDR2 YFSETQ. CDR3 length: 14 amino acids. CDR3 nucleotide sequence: TGCGCCAGCAGCTTAGGACAGGACCCCTACGAGCAGTACTTC. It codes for CASSLGQDPYEQYF.

The CDR3 DNA reads TGTGCCAGCAACATAAGGCGGGGCTTCGCGAACACCGGGGAGCTGTTTTTT. It codes for CASNIRRGFANTGELFF. The chain is built from TRBV7-6 and TRBJ2-2; D may be TRBD2 (6 bases). Per germline, CDR1 SGHVS and CDR2 FNYEAQ. The V end was cut by 7 bases, the J end by 0 bases, with 18 bases between. The CDR3 runs 17 residues. Drawing the rest from reference TRBV7-6 and TRBJ2-2, the complete variable domain is GAGVSQSPRYKVTKRGQDVALRCDPISGHVSLYWYRQALGQGPEFLTYFNYEAQQDKSGLPNDRFSAERPEGSISTLTIQRTEQRDSAMYRCASNIRRGFANTGELFFGEGSRLTVL.

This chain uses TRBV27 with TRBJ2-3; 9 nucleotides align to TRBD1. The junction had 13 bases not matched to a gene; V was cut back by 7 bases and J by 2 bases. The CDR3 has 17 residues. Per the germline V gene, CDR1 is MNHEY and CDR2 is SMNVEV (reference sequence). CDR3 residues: CASTHTSGTGSTDTQYF. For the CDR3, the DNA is TGTGCCAGCACACACACCTCCGGGACAGGGTCCACAGATACGCAGTATTTT.

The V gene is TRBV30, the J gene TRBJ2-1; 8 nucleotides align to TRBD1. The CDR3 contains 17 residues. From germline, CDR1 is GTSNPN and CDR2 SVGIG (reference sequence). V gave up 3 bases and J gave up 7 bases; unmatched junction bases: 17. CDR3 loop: CAWSPKTGTGRTNEQFF. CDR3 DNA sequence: TGTGCCTGGAGCCCTAAAACAGGGACAGGCCGCACAAATGAGCAGTTCTTC.

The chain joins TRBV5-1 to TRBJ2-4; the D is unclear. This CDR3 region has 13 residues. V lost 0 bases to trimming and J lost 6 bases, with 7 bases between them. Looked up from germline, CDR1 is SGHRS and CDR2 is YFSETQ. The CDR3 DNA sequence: TGCGCCAGCAGCTTGGGAGACTTAAACATTCAGTACTTC. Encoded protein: CASSLGDLNIQYF.

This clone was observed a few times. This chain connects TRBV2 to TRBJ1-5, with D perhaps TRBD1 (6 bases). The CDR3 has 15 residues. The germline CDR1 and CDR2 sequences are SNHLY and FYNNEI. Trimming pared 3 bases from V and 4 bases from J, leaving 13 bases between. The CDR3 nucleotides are TGTGCCAGCAGTGACAGGGGAACAGTGAATCAGCCCCAGCATTTT. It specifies CASSDRGTVNQPQHF.

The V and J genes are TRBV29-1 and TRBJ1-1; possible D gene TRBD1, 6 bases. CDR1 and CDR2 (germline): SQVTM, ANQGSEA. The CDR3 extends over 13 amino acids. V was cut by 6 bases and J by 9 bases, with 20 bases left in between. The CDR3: CSVAATGNIKAFF. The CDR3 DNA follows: TGCAGCGTCGCGGCCACAGGGAACATCAAAGCTTTCTTT.

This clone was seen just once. CDR3 in amino acids: CASTPTSGGQETQYF. In nucleotides, the CDR3 is TGTGCCAGCACGCCGACTAGCGGGGGTCAAGAGACCCAGTACTTC. The J gene is TRBJ2-5, the V gene TRBV9, with TRBD2 identical over 12 bases. The CDR3 is made up of 15 amino acids. V lost 6 bases to trimming and J lost 2 bases; unmatched junction nucleotides: 5. Germline V gives CDR1 SGDLS, CDR2 YYNGEE.

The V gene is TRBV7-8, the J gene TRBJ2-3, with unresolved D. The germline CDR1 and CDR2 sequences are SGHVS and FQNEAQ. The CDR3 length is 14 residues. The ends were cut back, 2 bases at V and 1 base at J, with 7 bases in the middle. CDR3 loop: CASSLLIGTDTQYF. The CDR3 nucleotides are TGTGCCAGCAGCTTACTTATCGGCACAGATACGCAGTATTTT.

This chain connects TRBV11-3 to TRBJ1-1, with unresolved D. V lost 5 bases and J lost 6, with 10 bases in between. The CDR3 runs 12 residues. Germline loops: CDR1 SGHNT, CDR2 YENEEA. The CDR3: CASSRGGSEAFF. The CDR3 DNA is TGTGCCAGCAGCCGAGGAGGATCTGAAGCTTTCTTT.

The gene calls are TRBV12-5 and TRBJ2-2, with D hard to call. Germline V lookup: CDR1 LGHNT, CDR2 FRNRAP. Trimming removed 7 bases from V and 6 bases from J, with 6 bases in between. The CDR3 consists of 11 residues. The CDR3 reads CASDRAGELFF. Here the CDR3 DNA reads TGTGCTAGTGACAGAGCCGGGGAGCTGTTTTTT. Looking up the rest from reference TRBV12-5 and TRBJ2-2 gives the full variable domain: DARVTQTPRHKVTEMGQEVTMRCQPILGHNTVFWYRQTMMQGLELLAYFRNRAPLDDSGMPKDRFSAEMPDATLATLKIQPSEPRDSAVYFCASDRAGELFFGEGSRLTVL.

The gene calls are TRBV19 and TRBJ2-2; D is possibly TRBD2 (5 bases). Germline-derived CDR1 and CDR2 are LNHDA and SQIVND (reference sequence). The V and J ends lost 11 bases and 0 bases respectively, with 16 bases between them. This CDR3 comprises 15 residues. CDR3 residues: CAAQSGDTNTGELFF. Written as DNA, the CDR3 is TGTGCCGCCCAGTCCGGGGATACGAACACCGGGGAGCTGTTTTTT.

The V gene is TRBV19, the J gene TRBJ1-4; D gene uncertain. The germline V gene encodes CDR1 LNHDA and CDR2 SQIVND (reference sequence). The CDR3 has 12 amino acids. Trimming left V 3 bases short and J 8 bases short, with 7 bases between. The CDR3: CASSIGTEKLFF. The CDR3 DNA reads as TGTGCCAGTAGTATTGGTACAGAAAAACTGTTTTTT.

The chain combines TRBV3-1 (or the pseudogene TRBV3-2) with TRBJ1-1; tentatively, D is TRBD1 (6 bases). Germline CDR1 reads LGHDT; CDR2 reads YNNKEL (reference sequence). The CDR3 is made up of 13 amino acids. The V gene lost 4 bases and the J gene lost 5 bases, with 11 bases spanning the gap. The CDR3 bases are TGTGCCAGCAGCCTCGGACAGCAAACTGAAGCTTTCTTT. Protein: CASSLGQQTEAFF.

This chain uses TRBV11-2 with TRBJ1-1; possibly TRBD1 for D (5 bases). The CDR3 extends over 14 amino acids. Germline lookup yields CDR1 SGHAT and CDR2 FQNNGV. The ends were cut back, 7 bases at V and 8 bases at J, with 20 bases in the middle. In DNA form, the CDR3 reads TGTGCCAGCACCCAAGACCGGCTAAGGGGAGAAGCTTTCTTT. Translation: CASTQDRLRGEAFF.

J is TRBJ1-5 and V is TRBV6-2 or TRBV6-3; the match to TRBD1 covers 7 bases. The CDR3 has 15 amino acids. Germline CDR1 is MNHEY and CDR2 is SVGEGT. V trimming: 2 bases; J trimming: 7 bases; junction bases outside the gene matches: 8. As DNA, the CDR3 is TGTGCCAGCAGTTACGGGTACAGGGGCAGGCAGCCCCAGCATTTT. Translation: CASSYGYRGRQPQHF.

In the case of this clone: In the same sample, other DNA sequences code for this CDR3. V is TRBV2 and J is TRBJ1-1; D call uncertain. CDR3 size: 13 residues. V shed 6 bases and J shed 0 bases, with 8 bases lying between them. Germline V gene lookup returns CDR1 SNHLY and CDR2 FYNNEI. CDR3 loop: CASRLLLNTEAFF. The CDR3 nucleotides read TGTGCCAGCAGACTGCTTCTGAACACTGAAGCTTTCTTT.

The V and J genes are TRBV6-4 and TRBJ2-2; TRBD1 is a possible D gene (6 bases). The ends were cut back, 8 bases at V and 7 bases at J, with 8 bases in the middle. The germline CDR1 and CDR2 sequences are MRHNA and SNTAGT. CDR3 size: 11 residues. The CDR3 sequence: CASQGNGELFF. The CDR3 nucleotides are TGTGCCAGCCAGGGGAACGGGGAGCTGTTTTTT.

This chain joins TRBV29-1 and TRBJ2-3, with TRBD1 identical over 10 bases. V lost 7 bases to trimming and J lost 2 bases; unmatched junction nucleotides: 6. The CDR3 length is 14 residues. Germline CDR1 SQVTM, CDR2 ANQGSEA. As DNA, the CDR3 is TGCAGCGAGAGGGACAGGGGAAACACAGATACGCAGTATTTT. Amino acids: CSERDRGNTDTQYF.

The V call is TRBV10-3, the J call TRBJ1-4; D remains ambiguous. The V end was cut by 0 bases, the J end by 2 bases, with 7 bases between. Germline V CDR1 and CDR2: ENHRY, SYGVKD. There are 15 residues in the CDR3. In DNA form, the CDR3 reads TGTGCCATCAGTGAGTCCCCGGGGACTAATGAAAAACTGTTTTTT. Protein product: CAISESPGTNEKLFF.

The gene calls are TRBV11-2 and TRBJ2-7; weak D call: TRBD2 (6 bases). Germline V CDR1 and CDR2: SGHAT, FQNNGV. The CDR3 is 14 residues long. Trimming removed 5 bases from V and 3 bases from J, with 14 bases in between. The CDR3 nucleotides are TGTGCCAGCAGCCGTGGGGGGATAGACTACGAGCAGTACTTC. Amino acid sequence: CASSRGGIDYEQYF.